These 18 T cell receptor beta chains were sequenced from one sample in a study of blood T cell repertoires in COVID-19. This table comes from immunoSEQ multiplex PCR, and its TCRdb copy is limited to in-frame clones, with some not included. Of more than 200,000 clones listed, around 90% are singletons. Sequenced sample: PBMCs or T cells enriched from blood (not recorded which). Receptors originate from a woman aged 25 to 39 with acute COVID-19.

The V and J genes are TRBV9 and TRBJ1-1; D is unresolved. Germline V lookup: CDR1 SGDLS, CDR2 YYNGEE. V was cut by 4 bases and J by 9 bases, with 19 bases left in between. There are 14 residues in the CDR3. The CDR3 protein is CASSPTGSSFKAFF. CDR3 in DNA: TGTGCCAGCAGCCCGACGGGTAGCTCCTTCAAAGCTTTCTTT.

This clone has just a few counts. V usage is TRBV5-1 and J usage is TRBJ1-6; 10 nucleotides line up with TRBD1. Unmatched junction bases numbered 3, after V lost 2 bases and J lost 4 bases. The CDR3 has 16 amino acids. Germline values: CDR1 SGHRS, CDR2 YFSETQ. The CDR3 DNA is TGCGCCAGCAGCTTAGAGGGACAGGGGTATAATTCACCCCTCCACTTT. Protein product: CASSLEGQGYNSPLHF.

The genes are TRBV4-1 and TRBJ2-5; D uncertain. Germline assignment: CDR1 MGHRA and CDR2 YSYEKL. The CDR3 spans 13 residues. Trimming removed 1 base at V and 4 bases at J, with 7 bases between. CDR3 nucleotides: TGCGCCAGCAGCCAAGTAACCGGAGAGACCCAGTACTTC. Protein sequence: CASSQVTGETQYF.

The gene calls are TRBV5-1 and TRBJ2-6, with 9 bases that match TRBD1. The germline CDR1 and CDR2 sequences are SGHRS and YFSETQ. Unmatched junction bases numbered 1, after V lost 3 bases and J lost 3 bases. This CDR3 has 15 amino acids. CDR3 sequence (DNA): TGCGCCAGCAGCTGGACAGGGGTTGGGGCCAACGTCCTGACTTTC. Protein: CASSWTGVGANVLTF.

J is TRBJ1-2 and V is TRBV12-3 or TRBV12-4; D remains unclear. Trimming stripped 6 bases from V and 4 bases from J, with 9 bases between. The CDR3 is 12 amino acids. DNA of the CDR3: TGTGCCAGCAGCCAACGGGTCTATGGCTACACCTTC. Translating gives CASSQRVYGYTF.

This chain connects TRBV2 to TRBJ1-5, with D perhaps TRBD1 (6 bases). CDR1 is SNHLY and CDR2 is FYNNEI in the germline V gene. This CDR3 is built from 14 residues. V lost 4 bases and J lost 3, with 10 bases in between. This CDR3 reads CASSGSGANQPQHF. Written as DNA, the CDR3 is TGTGCCAGCAGTGGGTCAGGGGCCAATCAGCCCCAGCATTTT.

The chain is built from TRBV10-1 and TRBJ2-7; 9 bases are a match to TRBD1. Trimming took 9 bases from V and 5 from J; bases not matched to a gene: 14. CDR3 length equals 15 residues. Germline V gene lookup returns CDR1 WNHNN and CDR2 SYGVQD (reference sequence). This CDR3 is CARVGRQGDIHEQYF. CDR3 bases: TGCGCCAGGGTGGGGAGACAGGGGGATATCCACGAGCAGTACTTC.

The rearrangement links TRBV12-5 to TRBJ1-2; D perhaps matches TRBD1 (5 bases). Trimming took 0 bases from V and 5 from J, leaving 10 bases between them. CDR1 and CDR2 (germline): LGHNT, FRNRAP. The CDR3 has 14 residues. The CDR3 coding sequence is TGTGCTAGTGGTTTGGTGGGGCAGACTTATGGCTACACCTTC. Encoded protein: CASGLVGQTYGYTF.

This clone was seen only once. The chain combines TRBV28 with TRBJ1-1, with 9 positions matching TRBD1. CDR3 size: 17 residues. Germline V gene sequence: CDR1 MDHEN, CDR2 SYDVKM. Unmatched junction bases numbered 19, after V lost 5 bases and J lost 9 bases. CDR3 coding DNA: TGTGCCAGCAGTCCCCGAAGGCGCCCGGGACAGGGAGGTAAAGCTTTCTTT. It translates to CASSPRRRPGQGGKAFF.

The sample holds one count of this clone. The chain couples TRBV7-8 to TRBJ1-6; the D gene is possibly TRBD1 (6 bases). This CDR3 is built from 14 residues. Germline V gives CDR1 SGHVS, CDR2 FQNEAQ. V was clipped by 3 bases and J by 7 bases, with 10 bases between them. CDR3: CASSFSGDNSPLHF. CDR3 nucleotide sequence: TGTGCCAGCAGCTTTTCAGGGGACAATTCACCCCTCCACTTT.

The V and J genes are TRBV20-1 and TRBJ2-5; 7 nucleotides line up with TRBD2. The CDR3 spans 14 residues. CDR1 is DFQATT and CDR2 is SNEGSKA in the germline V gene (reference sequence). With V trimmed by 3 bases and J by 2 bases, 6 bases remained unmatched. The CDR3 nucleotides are TGCAGTGCTAGTACACTAGCGCGACAAGAGACCCAGTACTTC. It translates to CSASTLARQETQYF.

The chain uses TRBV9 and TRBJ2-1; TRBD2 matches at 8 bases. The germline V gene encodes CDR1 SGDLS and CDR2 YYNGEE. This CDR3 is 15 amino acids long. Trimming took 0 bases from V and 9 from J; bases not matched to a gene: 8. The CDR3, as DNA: TGTGCCAGCAGCGTAGTTTCAGCGGGGGCATCTGAGCAGTTCTTC. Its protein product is CASSVVSAGASEQFF.

The CDR3 nucleotides read TGTGCCAGCAGCTTACAGCCGAACACTGAAGCTTTCTTT. Protein sequence: CASSLQPNTEAFF. V gene TRBV5-8 combines with J gene TRBJ1-1; unclear D gene. V lost 2 bases and J lost 1, with 6 bases in between. Germline assignment: CDR1 SGHTS and CDR2 YDEGEE. The CDR3 has 13 amino acids.

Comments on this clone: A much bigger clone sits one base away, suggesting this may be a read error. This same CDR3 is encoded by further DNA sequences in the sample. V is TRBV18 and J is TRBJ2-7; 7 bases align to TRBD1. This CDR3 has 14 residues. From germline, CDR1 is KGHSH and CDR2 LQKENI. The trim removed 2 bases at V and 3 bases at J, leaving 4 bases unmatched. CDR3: CASSPGTVFYEQYF. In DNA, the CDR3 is TGTGCCAGCTCACCAGGGACAGTCTTCTACGAGCAGTACTTC.

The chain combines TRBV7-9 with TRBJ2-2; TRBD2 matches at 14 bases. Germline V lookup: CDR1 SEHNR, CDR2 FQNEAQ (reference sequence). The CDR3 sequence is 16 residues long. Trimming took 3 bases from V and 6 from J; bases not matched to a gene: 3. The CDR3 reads CASSFLGLAGAGELFF. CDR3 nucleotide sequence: TGTGCCAGCAGCTTCTTGGGACTAGCGGGAGCCGGGGAGCTGTTTTTT.

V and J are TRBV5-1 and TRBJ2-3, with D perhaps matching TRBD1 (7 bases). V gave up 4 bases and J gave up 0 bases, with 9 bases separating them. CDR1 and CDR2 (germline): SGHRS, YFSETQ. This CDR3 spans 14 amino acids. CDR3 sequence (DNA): TGCGCCAGCAGCCAGGGGGGTAGCACAGATACGCAGTATTTT. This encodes CASSQGGSTDTQYF.

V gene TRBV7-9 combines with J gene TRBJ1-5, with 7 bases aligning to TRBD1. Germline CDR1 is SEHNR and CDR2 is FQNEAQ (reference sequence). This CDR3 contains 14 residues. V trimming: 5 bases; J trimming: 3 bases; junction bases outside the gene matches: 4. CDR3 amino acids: CASSPTGANQPQHF. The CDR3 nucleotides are TGTGCCAGCAGCCCAACAGGGGCCAATCAGCCCCAGCATTTT. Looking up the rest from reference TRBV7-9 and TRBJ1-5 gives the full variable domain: DTGVSQNPRHKITKRGQNVTFRCDPISEHNRLYWYRQTLGQGPEFLTYFQNEAQLEKSRLLSDRFSAERPKGSFSTLEIQRTEQGDSAMYLCASSPTGANQPQHFGDGTRLSIL.

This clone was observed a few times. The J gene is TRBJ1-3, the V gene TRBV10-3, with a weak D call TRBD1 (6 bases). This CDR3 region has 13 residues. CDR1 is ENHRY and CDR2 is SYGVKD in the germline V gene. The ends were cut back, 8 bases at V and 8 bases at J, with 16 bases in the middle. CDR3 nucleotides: TGTGCCATCCGAGAAAGGGAGGGGGACACCATATATTTT. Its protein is CAIREREGDTIYF.